This T cell receptor beta chain stems from a study of blood T cells in healthy people across ages. Overall study context: The template switching approach captured approximately one barcoded beta molecule for every two T cells.

Primed by a sample-barcoded 5' primer and a J-beta primer mix, a second PCR proceeded for about 6 to 12 cycles. TCRdb called the 5' RACE reads again in MiXCR, with one record for every CDR3 protein. The sample has 1.6 million or so distinct CDR3 sequences; about 35% are singletons. Caucasian individuals from Russia who were healthy and aged roughly 6 to 95 acted as donors. Every donor gave about 9 milliliters of peripheral blood. The V gene's germline CDR1 is KGHDR and CDR2 SFDVKD. The CDR3 loop spans 13 amino acids. Trimming took off 1 base at V and 1 base at J, with 3 bases between the two ends. Sequencing used blood. The chain combines TRBV24-1 with TRBJ1-1; no clear D gene. The TCR sequence derives from a woman between 25 and 40 years old in good health. CDR3 residues: CATSDLWNTEAFF. The CDR3 nucleotides read TGTGCCACCAGTGATTTATGGAACACTGAAGCTTTCTTT.